This TCR beta chain was documented in a study of blood T cell repertoires in COVID-19. Turning to the study itself: Sites in the United States, Italy and Spain provided acute and convalescent COVID-19 samples. PBMCs, B-cell-depleted T cells, or T cells provided the cDNA or gDNA that made up the material.

Germline loops: CDR1 SQVTM, CDR2 ANQGSEA. CDR3 length: 10 amino acids. V was pared by 7 bases and J by 6 bases, with 9 bases between. As handled by the study authors: Amplification with reference gene primers provided the estimates of nucleated cell counts. The data were produced by immunoSEQ multiplex PCR, yet TCRdb's version contains in-frame clones alone and is incomplete. V and J calls and clone size are given by that table; D and trimming were obtained from the DNA. The data hold 150,000 or so clones, with 75% to 85% observed a single time. Enrolled during active infection, Seattle patients were then followed longitudinally.

This receptor was identified in a woman aged 55-70 years with COVID-19, enrolled during active disease. The specimen was peripheral blood. This chain joins TRBV29-1 and TRBJ1-1; tentatively, D is TRBD1 (5 bases). The CDR3 region is CSARDSEAFF. The DNA for the CDR3 is TGCAGCGCCCGGGACTCTGAAGCTTTCTTT. Combining the CDR3 with reference TRBV29-1 and TRBJ1-1 gives the whole variable domain SAVISQKPSRDICQRGTSLTIQCQVDSQVTMMFWYRQQPGQSLTLIATANQGSEATYESGFVIDKFPISRPNLTFSTLTVSNMSPEDSSIYLCSARDSEAFFGQGTRLTVV.